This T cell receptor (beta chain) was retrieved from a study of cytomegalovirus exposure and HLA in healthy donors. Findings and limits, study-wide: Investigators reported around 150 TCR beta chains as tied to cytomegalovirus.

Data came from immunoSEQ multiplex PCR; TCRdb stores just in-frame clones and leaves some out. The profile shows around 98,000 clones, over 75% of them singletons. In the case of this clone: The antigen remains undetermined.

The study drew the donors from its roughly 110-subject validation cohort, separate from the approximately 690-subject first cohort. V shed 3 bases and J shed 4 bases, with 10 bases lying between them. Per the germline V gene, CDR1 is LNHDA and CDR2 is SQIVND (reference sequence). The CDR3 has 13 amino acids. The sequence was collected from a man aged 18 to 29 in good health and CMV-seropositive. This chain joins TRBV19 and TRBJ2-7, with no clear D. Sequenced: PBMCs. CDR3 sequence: CASSISRVYEQYF. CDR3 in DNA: TGTGCCAGTAGTATCTCCCGGGTATACGAGCAGTACTTC.